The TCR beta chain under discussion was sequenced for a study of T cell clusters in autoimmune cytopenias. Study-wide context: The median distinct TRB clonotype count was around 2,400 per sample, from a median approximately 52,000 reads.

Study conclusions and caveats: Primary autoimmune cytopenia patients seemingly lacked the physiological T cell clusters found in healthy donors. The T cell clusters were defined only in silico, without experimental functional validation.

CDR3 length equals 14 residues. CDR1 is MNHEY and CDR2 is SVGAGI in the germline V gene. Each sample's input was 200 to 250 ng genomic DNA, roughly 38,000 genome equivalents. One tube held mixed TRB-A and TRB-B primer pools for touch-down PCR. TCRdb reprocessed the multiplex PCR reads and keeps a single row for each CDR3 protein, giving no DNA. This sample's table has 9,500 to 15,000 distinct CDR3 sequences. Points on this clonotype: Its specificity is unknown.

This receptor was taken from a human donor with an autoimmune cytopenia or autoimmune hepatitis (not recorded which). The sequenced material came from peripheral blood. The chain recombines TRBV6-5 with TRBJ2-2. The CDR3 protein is CASNDRSNPGELFF.